This is a list of T cell receptor beta chains from one sample in a study of tumor-infiltrating lymphocytes in primary liver carcinoma. Each CDR3 protein is one row after TCRdb ran MiXCR on the multiplex PCR reads. The table records 100,000 to 150,000 distinct CDR3 sequences, 64% of them present only once. The specimen was liver tumor tissue from sampling region 3. The origin of the receptors is a woman aged 55-75 years with primary liver carcinoma and hepatitis B virus infection. CDR3s include the opening cysteine and the closing phenylalanine or tryptophan.

TRBJ1-2	TRBV11-1	CASRRAPDTNYSYTF
TRBJ2-7	TRBV11-2	CASSAAGDAYGQYF
TRBJ2-1	TRBV29-1	CSAEDWINEQFF
TRBJ2-1	TRBV10-2	CASSDKPYSYNEQFF
TRBJ1-2	TRBV12-3/TRBV12-4	CASSFGRRGTYGYTF
TRBJ2-1	TRBV11-2	CDSSQIQREWEVEKFF
TRBJ2-1	TRBV12-3/TRBV12-4	CASARARRDYNEQFF
TRBJ2-7	TRBV29-1	CSRSIPDSGQGPHEQYF
TRBJ2-7	TRBV29-1	CSVDSTGGPYEQYF
TRBJ1-1	TRBV12-3/TRBV12-4	CASSSTGNTEVFF
TRBJ2-2	TRBV7-9	CASSPSPRGTGDTGELFF
TRBJ1-1	TRBV1	CTSSLSLQGTTEAFF
TRBJ2-1	TRBV12-5	CASGFYNEQFF
TRBJ2-1	TRBV11-2	CASSAGLAGNYMADEQFF
TRBJ2-7	TRBV6-5	CVNSYADRSQQYF
TRBJ1-5	TRBV6-2/TRBV6-3	CASSYLGQSQHF
TRBJ2-4	TRBV11-2	CASSLDGWGRDNGYF
TRBJ2-7	TRBV28	CASSVTVYEQYF
TRBJ2-3	TRBV11-1	CASSPGQAGTDTQYF
TRBJ1-1	TRBV6-5	CAGSYGGGLRAFF
TRBJ2-2	TRBV7-8	CASSPNLAGTNTGKLFF
TRBJ2-1	TRBV11-2	CASSLIPIYNEQFF
TRBJ2-5	TRBV6-1	CASTGLLLGETLYF
TRBJ2-1	TRBV14	CASGPVRDSQYNEQFF
TRBJ2-2	TRBV7-9	CACSLQQGGELFF
TRBJ2-5	TRBV30	CVWRRGGLETQYF
TRBJ2-3	TRBV11-2	CVSTSGLAGGRYF
TRBJ1-1	TRBV11-1	CASSLASGPPGDTEAFF
TRBJ1-2	TRBV11-1	CASIYLELYGYTF
TRBJ1-5	TRBV2	CASTRTGGSQPQHF
TRBJ2-5	TRBV11-1	CASTFVEETQYF